A single TCR beta chain is shown here with its context. The table lists this clonotype with many counts. Its target antigen remains unknown. No much larger clonotype is one base removed from it; base qualities were not supplied. From the second PCR step onward, the TCR alpha chain libraries and the TCR beta chain libraries were amplified separately. CMV status of each donor was established by measuring IFNgamma production from CD4+ T cells after fresh PBMCs were stimulated overnight with CMV viral lysate. CD4 T cells were positively selected using Miltenyi beads, after which CD8 T cells were positively selected from the CD4-negative fraction. Cells were stained for CD3, CD4, CD8, CD45RA, CD27 and a live/dead dye and were sorted on a BD Aria II into four subsets based on CD45RA and CD27. The sorting gate for effector memory cells was CD45RA-CD27-, and the sorting gate for EMRA cells was CD45RA+CD27-. A few healthy volunteers provided blood, and the blood of each volunteer was split into CD4 and CD8 T cells and then into four differentiation subsets. Around 130 ml of peripheral blood was collected from each donor, and PBMC were isolated from the blood using Ficoll-Paque PLUS density-gradient centrifugation. Sorted cells were lysed in RLT buffer, after which RNA was extracted using a Qiagen RNeasy kit and stored at -80 degrees C.

Libraries came from UMI-ligation and nested PCR. The beta constant-region primer was an equimolar mix of two oligonucleotides covering both TRBC1 and TRBC2. Four rounds of PCR were used to amplify ligated cDNA, with nested alpha and beta constant-region primers being used together with the SP2 primer. A single-stranded oligonucleotide carrying the SP2 primer and a 12-nucleotide UMI was ligated to the 3' end of the cDNA by T4 RNA ligase 1. Incubation of the ligation reaction lasted about 19-24 hours at 16 degrees C. PCR2 was typically performed as a SYBR Green qPCR and was stopped at a predetermined threshold so that over-amplification was prevented. Apart from the first purification, every purification step used Agencourt AMPure XP magnetic beads. Library amounts were measured by Qubit and library quality was assessed on a TapeStation, where the main peak was expected at around 650 bp. Pooled libraries were sequenced on an Illumina MiSeq with v2 2x251 paired-end kits, typically giving about 0.95-2.2 million reads per sample. Libraries were pooled at 4 nM per sample, and about 4.5-7% PhiX was added to improve cluster recognition. As for the original processing: V and J genes were assigned to Demultiplexor-processed FASTQ reads by Decombinator through tag matching, with a single base-pair mismatch being allowed. By using UMIs, Collapsinator corrected both sequencing errors and the frequency errors caused by PCR heterogeneity. TCRs were translated and CDR3s were extracted from the conserved cysteine to the FGXG phenylalanine by CDR3Translator, with non-productive sequences being flagged. Gini, Shannon entropy and inverse Simpson indices were calculated on repertoires subsampled to equal numbers of UMI-defined TCRs. Within the linear range, a power law was fitted by maximum likelihood to the distributions of clonotype abundance. When run on a single naive CD8 sample, MIGEC and the pipeline yielded similar UMI counts, similar unique TCR numbers and similar clonal distributions. A set of approximately 6,800 CMV-associated CDR3 sequences, compiled from VDJdb and a published dataset, was used to search the repertoires. The public reads were reprocessed in TCRdb via fastp at Q25 and MiXCR, keeping in-frame beta chains. Rows with a matching CDR3 protein are joined into one entry that keeps the most common DNA and genes. The V and J calls, along with clone size, are taken from TCRdb and not from the paper's own processing. A total of over 25,000 distinct CDR3 sequences appear in this sample, less than 20% of them only once. 3% to 3.5% of the sample belongs to the ten largest clones.

This entry comes from a study of naive and memory T cell subsets (dated by TCRdb to the late 2010s). Study-wide context: Sorted naive and memory T cell subsets from peripheral blood were analyzed in the study using a UMI-based, open-source pipeline for TCR alpha and beta sequencing. RNA was DNase-treated and reverse transcribed with TCR constant-region primers, mostly using SuperScript III. IgG serology results and the functional CMV T cell responses were in complete agreement.

CDR1 DFQATT and CDR2 SNEGSKA are derived from the germline V gene (reference sequence). Germline trimming amounts to 6 bases on V and 10 bases on J, with 4 as the count of junction bases outside the gene matches. CDR3 length: 12 amino acids, cysteine to phenylalanine. Left in the record is the CDR3 DNA by itself, 36 bases read in frame from the first base. Study-wide findings and limitations: Clonotypes were defined as single alpha or beta chain sequences, not paired alpha/beta receptors. The repertoire findings for the naive and memory subsets could not be validated against a ground truth, as none was available. RNA-based TCR counts may be affected by expression changes linked to T cell activation and differentiation. Once error correction was done, more than 90% of naive TCR sequences showed up just once, which made the naive abundance distributions much steeper than those of the memory subsets. TCR abundance followed a power law with an exponent that was different for naive and memory subsets but consistent across the three individuals. In both CD4 and CD8 cells, a rise in Gini index and a fall in Shannon and inverse Simpson diversity were observed from naive through CM, EM and EMRA.

The chain couples TRBV20-1 to TRBJ1-6; 9 bases in the middle match TRBD1. The TCR sequence derives from a human donor in good health. The sequencing sample was made of effector memory CD4+ T cells from blood. This specimen's cell subset or site label, interpreted: effector memory, CD45RA- CD27-. This receptor carries the CDR3 CSARTGDSPLHF. The nucleotides are TGCAGTGCCCGGACAGGGGACTCACCCCTCCACTTT.